The rows below give T cell receptor beta chains drawn from one sample of a study of T-cell reconstitution after alpha-beta-depleted transplantation in children. TCRdb used MiXCR to reprocess the PCR reads, holding one entry per CDR3 protein. This sample carries about 540,000 distinct CDR3 sequences, approximately 16% of them seen once, and the ten largest clones take roughly 3.3%. Material: PBMCs from the stem cell graft donor, obtained from the stem cell graft. Every receptor here comes from a human donor who donated a stem cell graft to a child with acute lymphoblastic leukemia. Both conserved end residues are part of each CDR3. The D gene is left open where the match is weak. Rows may omit the clone size; those that give it use once, few, many or a size class.

V	D	J	size	CDR3	DNA
TRBV5-1	-	TRBJ2-1	-	CASSLGEFNNNEQFF	TGCGCCAGCAGCTTGGGGGAATTTAACAACAATGAGCAGTTCTTC
TRBV12-3/TRBV12-4	-	TRBJ2-7	few	CASSRRGSVEQYF	TGTGCCAGCAGCCGCCGGGGAAGCGTCGAGCAGTACTTC
TRBV15	TRBD1	TRBJ2-1	few	CATSRDLWTGYNEQFF	TGTGCCACCAGCAGAGATCTCTGGACAGGTTACAATGAGCAGTTCTTC
TRBV6-5	-	TRBJ2-1	few	CASSYSESSYNEQFF	TGTGCCAGCAGTTACTCAGAGAGCTCCTACAATGAGCAGTTCTTC
TRBV5-6	-	TRBJ1-5	-	CASSLLGLLGGQPQHF	TGTGCCAGCAGCCTGCTCGGGCTTTTGGGGGGACAGCCCCAGCATTTT
TRBV6-5	TRBD1	TRBJ1-1	-	CATLLDLDREFAVTEAFF	TGTGCCACCTTACTCGACCTGGACAGGGAGTTTGCGGTTACTGAAGCTTTCTTT
TRBV29-1	-	TRBJ2-1	-	CSGDSPYGLYYNEQFF	TGCAGCGGCGACTCCCCTTACGGCCTCTACTACAATGAGCAGTTCTTC
TRBV7-3	-	TRBJ1-1	few	CASRLTPVGTEAFF	TGTGCCAGCAGATTAACTCCTGTGGGCACTGAAGCTTTCTTT
TRBV4-1	-	TRBJ2-1	-	CASSQSRGQFF	TGCGCCAGCAGCCAGTCGCGAGGGCAGTTCTTC
TRBV7-9	-	TRBJ1-5	-	CASSLAGRGNQPQHF	TGTGCCAGCAGCTTAGCGGGCAGAGGCAATCAGCCCCAGCATTTT
TRBV20-1	-	TRBJ2-7	-	CSARGRGNANEQYF	TGCAGTGCTAGAGGTAGGGGAAACGCTAACGAGCAGTACTTC
TRBV12-3/TRBV12-4	-	TRBJ1-2	-	CASRSTGVYGYTF	TGTGCCAGCAGGTCGACAGGTGTCTATGGCTACACCTTC
TRBV18	-	TRBJ1-1	many	CASSRDRQNTEAFF	TGTGCCAGCTCACGCGACAGACAGAACACTGAAGCTTTCTTT
TRBV11-1	TRBD2	TRBJ2-1	-	CASSFKIWTSEELGEEDEQFF	TGTGCCAGCAGCTTTAAAATTTGGACTAGCGAGGAGCTTGGGGAGGAAGATGAGCAGTTCTTC
TRBV14	-	TRBJ2-4	-	CASSHGPIQYF	TGTGCCAGCAGCCACGGGCCCATTCAGTACTTC
TRBV5-1	-	TRBJ1-2	-	CASRVPGAGYGYTF	TGCGCCAGCAGAGTCCCCGGGGCCGGCTATGGCTACACCTTC
TRBV6-2/TRBV6-3	-	TRBJ2-1	-	CASTSGGSAYNEQFF	TGTGCCAGCACCTCTGGGGGCTCAGCTTACAATGAGCAGTTCTTC
TRBV12-3/TRBV12-4	-	TRBJ2-3	-	CASTLSPSTDTQYF	TGTGCCAGCACTCTGAGTCCTAGCACAGATACGCAGTATTTT
TRBV5-1	TRBD2	TRBJ2-1	few	CASSFLRLAGASDNEQFF	TGCGCCAGCAGCTTTCTTCGACTAGCGGGAGCGTCTGACAATGAGCAGTTCTTC
TRBV6-1	-	TRBJ2-5	-	CASSRTYQETQYF	TGTGCCAGCAGTAGGACGTACCAAGAGACCCAGTACTTC
TRBV29-1	-	TRBJ1-1	-	CSVFTRNTEAFF	TGCAGCGTTTTCACAAGGAACACTGAAGCTTTCTTT
TRBV21-1	-	TRBJ2-1	-	CASSIPRAPGTESSYNEQFF	TGTGCCAGCAGCATTCCGAGGGCCCCCGGGACAGAGAGCTCCTACAATGAGCAGTTCTTC
TRBV20-1	TRBD1	TRBJ2-7	few	CSAPKGAASEQYF	TGCAGTGCGCCGAAGGGGGCTGCCAGCGAGCAGTACTTC
TRBV5-6	-	TRBJ2-1	few	CASSFQPKNEQFF	TGTGCCAGCAGCTTTCAGCCCAAAAATGAGCAGTTCTTC
TRBV20-1	-	TRBJ2-1	-	CSAIKDPSSYNEQFF	TGCAGTGCAATAAAGGATCCGAGCTCCTACAATGAGCAGTTCTTC
TRBV5-1	TRBD2	TRBJ2-7	-	CASSLVASGSYEQYF	TGCGCCAGCAGCTTGGTGGCTAGCGGGAGCTACGAGCAGTACTTC
TRBV27	-	TRBJ2-5	-	CASSPPSHLGQETQYF	TGTGCCAGCAGTCCTCCGTCCCACCTTGGGCAAGAGACCCAGTACTTC
TRBV5-1	-	TRBJ2-3	few	CASSFPTARLTDTQYF	TGCGCCAGCAGCTTCCCAACCGCCCGTTTAACAGATACGCAGTATTTT
TRBV4-1	-	TRBJ2-5	few	CASSQDRGSVQETQYF	TGCGCCAGCAGCCAAGATAGGGGCTCGGTCCAAGAGACCCAGTACTTC